These T cell receptor beta chains were read from a single sample in a study of long-term antiretroviral therapy in people with HIV. Assay used: immunoSEQ multiplex PCR; TCRdb lists only in-frame clones, some missing. The sample has about 16,000 clones; roughly 79% are singletons. The sequencing used unsorted PBMCs, collected 2.3 years after starting antiretroviral therapy. The receptors shown here come from a woman in her forties with HIV. The CDR3 runs from the conserved cysteine through the conserved F or W. A D gene is named only where the DNA matches it firmly. Rows give clone size only sometimes, using once, few, many, or a class for an expanded clone.

j_call: TRBJ1-5
v_call: TRBV9
clone_size: few
d_call: TRBD1
cdr3_nt: TGTGCCAGCAGCGTTGGGGGCACAGGGGCTACACAGCCCCAGCATTTT
cdr3_aa: CASSVGGTGATQPQHF

j_call: TRBJ2-3
v_call: TRBV7-2
clone_size: NA
d_call: NA
cdr3_nt: TGTGCCAGCAGCTCTGAGAACCCCTCCCCGCAGTATTTT
cdr3_aa: CASSSENPSPQYF

j_call: TRBJ1-1
v_call: TRBV11-3
clone_size: NA
d_call: NA
cdr3_nt: TGTGCCAGCAGCTTAGTCCGGGGAGGGACCACTGAAGCTTTCTTT
cdr3_aa: CASSLVRGGTTEAFF

j_call: TRBJ2-1
v_call: TRBV30
clone_size: once
d_call: TRBD2
cdr3_nt: TGTGCCTGGAATGGACTAGCGTACAATGAGCAGTTCTTC
cdr3_aa: CAWNGLAYNEQFF

j_call: TRBJ1-5
v_call: TRBV2
clone_size: NA
d_call: NA
cdr3_nt: TGTGCCAGCAGCGCGACAGGCTATAGCAATCAGCCCCAGCATTTT
cdr3_aa: CASSATGYSNQPQHF

j_call: TRBJ1-1
v_call: TRBV30
clone_size: NA
d_call: NA
cdr3_nt: TGTGCCTGGAGTGTGGGGGGCACTGAAGCTTTCTTT
cdr3_aa: CAWSVGGTEAFF

j_call: TRBJ2-5
v_call: TRBV7-8
clone_size: NA
d_call: TRBD2
cdr3_nt: TGTGCCAGCAGCTTAGATGAACTAGCGGGAGGGAAGACCCAGTACTTC
cdr3_aa: CASSLDELAGGKTQYF

j_call: TRBJ2-1
v_call: TRBV7-7
clone_size: NA
d_call: TRBD2
cdr3_nt: TGTGCCAGCAGCGAGGGACTAGCGGACTACAATGAGCAGTTCTTC
cdr3_aa: CASSEGLADYNEQFF

j_call: TRBJ2-1
v_call: TRBV9
clone_size: once
d_call: NA
cdr3_nt: TGTGCCAGCAGCGTGAACCCGGTGCAACGGAATGAGCAGTTCTTC
cdr3_aa: CASSVNPVQRNEQFF

j_call: TRBJ2-5
v_call: TRBV7-9
clone_size: NA
d_call: NA
cdr3_nt: TGTGCCAGCATCCCCGGGCAGGGGGGGTATGAGACCCAGTACTTC
cdr3_aa: CASIPGQGGYETQYF

j_call: TRBJ2-1
v_call: TRBV5-6
clone_size: few
d_call: TRBD1
cdr3_nt: TGTGCCAGCAGCTTGACAGGGGTCCATGAGCAGTTCTTC
cdr3_aa: CASSLTGVHEQFF

j_call: TRBJ2-4
v_call: TRBV7-9
clone_size: NA
d_call: NA
cdr3_nt: TGTGCCAGCAGCTTGACACAGGGTGGGGAAAACATTCAGTACTTC
cdr3_aa: CASSLTQGGENIQYF

j_call: TRBJ2-2
v_call: TRBV7-2
clone_size: NA
d_call: TRBD2
cdr3_nt: TGTGCCAGCAGGCGGACTAGCGGGAGAGGGGCGAACACCGGGGAGCTGTTTTTT
cdr3_aa: CASRRTSGRGANTGELFF

j_call: TRBJ1-4
v_call: TRBV11-1
clone_size: NA
d_call: NA
cdr3_nt: TGTGCCAGCAGCCAGGGGCCTAATGAAAAACTGTTTTTT
cdr3_aa: CASSQGPNEKLFF

j_call: TRBJ1-4
v_call: TRBV7-8
clone_size: NA
d_call: NA
cdr3_nt: TGTGCCAGCAAAGAGGGATGGAATGAAAAACTGTTTTTT
cdr3_aa: CASKEGWNEKLFF

j_call: TRBJ2-1
v_call: TRBV5-5
clone_size: NA
d_call: TRBD1
cdr3_nt: TGTGCCAGCAGCTTGTTTGAGACAGGGTTCAATGAGCAGTTCTTC
cdr3_aa: CASSLFETGFNEQFF

j_call: TRBJ1-1
v_call: TRBV11-2
clone_size: NA
d_call: TRBD1
cdr3_nt: TGTGCCAGCAGCGGGTACAGGGGTGGGAGCGCTTTCTTT
cdr3_aa: CASSGYRGGSAFF

j_call: TRBJ2-7
v_call: TRBV6-5
clone_size: NA
d_call: NA
cdr3_nt: TGTGCCAGCAGTTATGGCGGGGGCGCATCCTACGAGCAGTACTTC
cdr3_aa: CASSYGGGASYEQYF

j_call: TRBJ2-7
v_call: TRBV7-2
clone_size: NA
d_call: NA
cdr3_nt: TGTGCCAGCAGCCGCCCCGGAAGGTCAGCCGACTACGAGCAGTACTTC
cdr3_aa: CASSRPGRSADYEQYF

j_call: TRBJ1-2
v_call: TRBV9
clone_size: NA
d_call: NA
cdr3_nt: TGTGCCAGCAGCGTATATGGGTATGGCTACACCTTC
cdr3_aa: CASSVYGYGYTF

j_call: TRBJ2-7
v_call: TRBV7-6
clone_size: NA
d_call: TRBD2
cdr3_nt: TGTGCCAGCAGCTTAGTCAGGACTAGCGCCGACGAGCAGTACTTC
cdr3_aa: CASSLVRTSADEQYF

j_call: TRBJ2-3
v_call: TRBV12-5
clone_size: NA
d_call: NA
cdr3_nt: TGTGCTAGTGGTACTCAGGGGGGAGATACGCAGTATTTT
cdr3_aa: CASGTQGGDTQYF

j_call: TRBJ2-7
v_call: TRBV6-6
clone_size: NA
d_call: NA
cdr3_nt: TGTGCCAGCAGACAGTTCTACGAGCAGTACTTC
cdr3_aa: CASRQFYEQYF

j_call: TRBJ2-5
v_call: TRBV9
clone_size: NA
d_call: NA
cdr3_nt: TGTGCCAGCAGCGTAGGAGAGGGACAAGAGACCCAGTACTTC
cdr3_aa: CASSVGEGQETQYF

j_call: TRBJ2-5
v_call: TRBV7-9
clone_size: NA
d_call: NA
cdr3_nt: TGTGCCAGCAGCCCTAGGACAAATCAAGAGACCCAGTACTTC
cdr3_aa: CASSPRTNQETQYF

j_call: TRBJ1-1
v_call: TRBV6-5
clone_size: NA
d_call: NA
cdr3_nt: TGTGCCAGCAGGGGGGGCCGTATGAACACTGAAGCTTTCTTT
cdr3_aa: CASRGGRMNTEAFF

j_call: TRBJ1-1
v_call: TRBV5-1
clone_size: NA
d_call: TRBD1
cdr3_nt: TGCGCCAGCAGCTCGAAGGGACAGGGGGGGAACACTGAAGCTTTCTTT
cdr3_aa: CASSSKGQGGNTEAFF

j_call: TRBJ1-1
v_call: TRBV2
clone_size: NA
d_call: TRBD1
cdr3_nt: TGTGCCAGCAGTGGGCAGGGGGCTGAGGCTTTCTTT
cdr3_aa: CASSGQGAEAFF

j_call: TRBJ2-1
v_call: TRBV7-2
clone_size: NA
d_call: NA
cdr3_nt: TGTGCCAGCAGCCCCCTGAGGGGCTCCTACAATGAGCAGTTCTTC
cdr3_aa: CASSPLRGSYNEQFF

j_call: TRBJ1-1
v_call: TRBV19
clone_size: NA
d_call: NA
cdr3_nt: TGTGCCAGCTTCCTCAGGGGAGGATTCACTGAAGCTTTCTTT
cdr3_aa: CASFLRGGFTEAFF

j_call: TRBJ2-3
v_call: TRBV9
clone_size: NA
d_call: NA
cdr3_nt: TGTGCCAGCACAACAGGGGGGGCCAGGGCAGATACGCAGTATTTT
cdr3_aa: CASTTGGARADTQYF

j_call: TRBJ2-3
v_call: TRBV6-6
clone_size: NA
d_call: TRBD2
cdr3_nt: TGTGCCAGCAGTTATGAAGGCGGGGGGGCCGATACGCAGTATTTT
cdr3_aa: CASSYEGGGADTQYF

j_call: TRBJ1-2
v_call: TRBV18
clone_size: NA
d_call: TRBD1
cdr3_nt: TGTGCCAGCTCACCAGAGCACAGGGGGAATGGCTACACCTTC
cdr3_aa: CASSPEHRGNGYTF

j_call: TRBJ2-7
v_call: TRBV4-3
clone_size: NA
d_call: NA
cdr3_nt: TGCGCCAGCAGCCGAAATCTTAACTACGAGCAGTACTTC
cdr3_aa: CASSRNLNYEQYF

j_call: TRBJ2-7
v_call: TRBV9
clone_size: NA
d_call: NA
cdr3_nt: TGTGCCAGCAGCGTAGGAACGGGGGCTTACGAGCAGTACTTC
cdr3_aa: CASSVGTGAYEQYF

j_call: TRBJ1-1
v_call: TRBV5-1
clone_size: NA
d_call: NA
cdr3_nt: TGCGCCAGCAGCTTGGCGGGAGGGGGTGTCACTGAAGCTTTCTTT
cdr3_aa: CASSLAGGGVTEAFF

j_call: TRBJ1-2
v_call: TRBV4-2
clone_size: few
d_call: TRBD1
cdr3_nt: TGTGCCAGCAGCCAGACAGGGAGCGGCTACACCTTC
cdr3_aa: CASSQTGSGYTF

j_call: TRBJ1-3
v_call: TRBV19
clone_size: NA
d_call: NA
cdr3_nt: TGTGCCGCCGATGACCGGAGCTCTGGAAACACCATATATTTT
cdr3_aa: CAADDRSSGNTIYF

j_call: TRBJ2-5
v_call: TRBV7-6
clone_size: NA
d_call: NA
cdr3_nt: TGTGCCAGCAGCCGGACATTGCAAGAGACCCAGTACTTC
cdr3_aa: CASSRTLQETQYF

j_call: TRBJ1-2
v_call: TRBV7-9
clone_size: NA
d_call: NA
cdr3_nt: TGTGCCAGCAGCTTAGCGGGGACCTATAACTATGGCTACACCTTC
cdr3_aa: CASSLAGTYNYGYTF

j_call: TRBJ2-7
v_call: TRBV27
clone_size: few
d_call: NA
cdr3_nt: TGTGCCAGCAGCTTTATTGGTACCTACGAGCAGTACTTC
cdr3_aa: CASSFIGTYEQYF

j_call: TRBJ1-1
v_call: TRBV27
clone_size: NA
d_call: TRBD1
cdr3_nt: TGTGCCAGCAGTTTGACCGGGACAGGGGAATGGGGGGAAAGGGGGGAAGCTTTCTTT
cdr3_aa: CASSLTGTGEWGERGEAFF

j_call: TRBJ1-1
v_call: TRBV5-1
clone_size: NA
d_call: NA
cdr3_nt: TGCGCCAGCAGCTTTACGGTTGAGGGGTATGCTTTCTTT
cdr3_aa: CASSFTVEGYAFF

j_call: TRBJ2-7
v_call: TRBV2
clone_size: once
d_call: TRBD1
cdr3_nt: TGTGCCAGCAGGGACAGGGGGAACGAGCAGTACTTC
cdr3_aa: CASRDRGNEQYF

j_call: TRBJ2-7
v_call: TRBV5-4
clone_size: once
d_call: TRBD1
cdr3_nt: TGTGCCAGCAGCTTGGCGGGACAGGGATTCTCCGAGCAGTACTTC
cdr3_aa: CASSLAGQGFSEQYF